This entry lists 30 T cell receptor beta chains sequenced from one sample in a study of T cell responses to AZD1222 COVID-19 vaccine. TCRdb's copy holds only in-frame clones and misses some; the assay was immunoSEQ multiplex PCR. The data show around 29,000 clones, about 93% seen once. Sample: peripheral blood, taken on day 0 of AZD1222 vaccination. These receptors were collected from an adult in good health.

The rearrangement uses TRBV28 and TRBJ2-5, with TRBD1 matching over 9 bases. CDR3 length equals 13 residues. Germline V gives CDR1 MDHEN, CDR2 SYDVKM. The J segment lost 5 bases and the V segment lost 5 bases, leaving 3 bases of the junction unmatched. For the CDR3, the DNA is TGTGCCAGCAGTCGGACAGGGGAGGAGACCCAGTACTTC. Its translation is CASSRTGEETQYF.

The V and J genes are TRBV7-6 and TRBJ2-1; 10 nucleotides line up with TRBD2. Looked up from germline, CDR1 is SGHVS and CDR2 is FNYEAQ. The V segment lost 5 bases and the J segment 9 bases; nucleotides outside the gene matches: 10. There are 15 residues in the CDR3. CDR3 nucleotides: TGTGCCAGCAGCCCGACTAGCGGGTACGTTTCTGAGCAGTTCTTC. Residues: CASSPTSGYVSEQFF. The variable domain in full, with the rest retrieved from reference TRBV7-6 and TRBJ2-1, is GAGVSQSPRYKVTKRGQDVALRCDPISGHVSLYWYRQALGQGPEFLTYFNYEAQQDKSGLPNDRFSAERPEGSISTLTIQRTEQRDSAMYRCASSPTSGYVSEQFFGPGTRLTVL.

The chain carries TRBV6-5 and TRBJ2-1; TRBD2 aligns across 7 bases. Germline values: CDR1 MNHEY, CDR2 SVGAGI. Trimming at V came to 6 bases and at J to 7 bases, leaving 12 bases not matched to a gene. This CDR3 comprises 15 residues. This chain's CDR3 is CASSSPGTTKNEQFF. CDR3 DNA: TGTGCCAGCAGCTCCCCCGGGACTACTAAGAATGAGCAGTTCTTC.

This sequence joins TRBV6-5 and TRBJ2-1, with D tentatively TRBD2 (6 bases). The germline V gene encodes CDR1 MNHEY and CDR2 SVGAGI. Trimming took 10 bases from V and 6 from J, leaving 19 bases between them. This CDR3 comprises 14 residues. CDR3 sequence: CANQIAVLRNEQFF. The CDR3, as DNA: TGTGCCAACCAAATAGCGGTCCTACGCAATGAGCAGTTCTTC.

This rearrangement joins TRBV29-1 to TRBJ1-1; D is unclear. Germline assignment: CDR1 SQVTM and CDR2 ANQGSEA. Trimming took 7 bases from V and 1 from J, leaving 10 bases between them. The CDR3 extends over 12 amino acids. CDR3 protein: CSAARPNTEAFF. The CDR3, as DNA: TGCAGCGCGGCGCGGCCGAACACTGAAGCTTTCTTT.

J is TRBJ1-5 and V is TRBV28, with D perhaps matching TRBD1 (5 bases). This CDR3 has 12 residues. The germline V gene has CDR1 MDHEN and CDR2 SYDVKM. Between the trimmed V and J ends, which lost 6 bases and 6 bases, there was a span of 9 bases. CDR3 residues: CASRPGIQPQHF. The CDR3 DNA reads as TGTGCCAGCAGACCAGGGATTCAGCCCCAGCATTTT. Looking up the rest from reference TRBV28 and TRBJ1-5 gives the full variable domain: DVKVTQSSRYLVKRTGEKVFLECVQDMDHENMFWYRQDPGLGLRLIYFSYDVKMKEKGDIPEGYSVSREKKERFSLILESASTNQTSMYLCASRPGIQPQHFGDGTRLSIL.

This CDR3 reads CASTLGTANTEAFF. DNA for the CDR3: TGTGCCAGCACCCTGGGGACAGCGAACACTGAAGCTTTCTTT. J is TRBJ1-1 and V is TRBV7-9; TRBD1 agrees at 7 bases. Germline loops: CDR1 SEHNR, CDR2 FQNEAQ (reference sequence). The V and J ends lost 7 bases and 1 base, in that order; junction bases with no gene match: 6. The CDR3 length is 14 residues.

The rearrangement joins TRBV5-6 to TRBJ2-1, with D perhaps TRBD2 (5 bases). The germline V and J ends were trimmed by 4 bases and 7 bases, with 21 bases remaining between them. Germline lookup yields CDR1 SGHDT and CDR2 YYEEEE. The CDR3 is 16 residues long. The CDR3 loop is CASSVVGLSSRNEQFF. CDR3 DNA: TGTGCCAGCAGCGTGGTTGGACTCTCTTCAAGGAATGAGCAGTTCTTC.

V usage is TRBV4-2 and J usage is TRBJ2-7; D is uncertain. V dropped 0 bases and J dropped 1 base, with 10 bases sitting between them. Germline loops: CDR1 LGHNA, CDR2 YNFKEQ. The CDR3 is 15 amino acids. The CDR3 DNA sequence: TGTGCCAGCAGCCAAGACTCCTCGTTTTCCTACGAGCAGTACTTC. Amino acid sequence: CASSQDSSFSYEQYF.

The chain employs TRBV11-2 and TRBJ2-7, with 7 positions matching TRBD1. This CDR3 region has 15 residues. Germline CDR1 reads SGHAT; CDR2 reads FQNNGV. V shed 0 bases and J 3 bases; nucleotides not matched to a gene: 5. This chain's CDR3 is CASSLEQGSYYEQYF. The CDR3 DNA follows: TGTGCCAGCAGCTTAGAACAGGGGAGTTACTACGAGCAGTACTTC.

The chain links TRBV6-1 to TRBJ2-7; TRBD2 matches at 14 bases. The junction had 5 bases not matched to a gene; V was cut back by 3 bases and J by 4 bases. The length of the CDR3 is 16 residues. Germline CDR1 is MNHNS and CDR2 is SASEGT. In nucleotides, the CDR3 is TGTGCCAGCAGTGACCCCCGGACTAGCGGGGGGTACGAGCAGTACTTC. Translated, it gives CASSDPRTSGGYEQYF.

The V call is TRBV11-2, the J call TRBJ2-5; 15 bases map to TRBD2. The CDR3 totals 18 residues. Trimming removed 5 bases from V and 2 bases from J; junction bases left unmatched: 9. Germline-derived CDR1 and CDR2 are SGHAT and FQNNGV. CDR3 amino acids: CASSTLGLAGGEQETQYF. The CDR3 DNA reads TGTGCCAGCAGCACTCTGGGACTAGCGGGAGGTGAACAAGAGACCCAGTACTTC.

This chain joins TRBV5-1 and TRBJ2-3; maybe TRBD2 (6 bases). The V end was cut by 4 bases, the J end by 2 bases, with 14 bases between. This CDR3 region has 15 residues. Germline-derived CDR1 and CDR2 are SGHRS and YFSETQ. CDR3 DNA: TGCGCCAGCAGCCTCAGGACTATCGACACAGATACGCAGTATTTT. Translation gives CASSLRTIDTDTQYF.

The CDR3 reads CASSQGGQVNQPQHF. The CDR3 region has the DNA TGTGCCAGCAGCCAGGGTGGACAGGTTAATCAGCCCCAGCATTTT. The chain carries TRBV4-2 and TRBJ1-5; TRBD1 aligns across 7 bases. Trimming took 3 bases from V and 4 from J; bases not matched to a gene: 6. Germline V lookup: CDR1 LGHNA, CDR2 YNFKEQ. CDR3 size: 15 residues.

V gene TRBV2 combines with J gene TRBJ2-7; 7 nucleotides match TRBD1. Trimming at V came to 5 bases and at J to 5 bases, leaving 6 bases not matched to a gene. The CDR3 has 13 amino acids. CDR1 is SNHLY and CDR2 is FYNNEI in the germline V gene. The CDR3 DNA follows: TGTGCCAGCAGTACACAGGGGATCCACGAGCAGTACTTC. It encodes CASSTQGIHEQYF.

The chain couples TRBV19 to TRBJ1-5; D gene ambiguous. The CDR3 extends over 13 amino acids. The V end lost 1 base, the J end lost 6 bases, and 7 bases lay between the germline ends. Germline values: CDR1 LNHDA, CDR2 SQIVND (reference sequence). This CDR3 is CASSIGEGQPQHF. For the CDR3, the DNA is TGTGCCAGTAGTATAGGTGAGGGTCAGCCCCAGCATTTT.

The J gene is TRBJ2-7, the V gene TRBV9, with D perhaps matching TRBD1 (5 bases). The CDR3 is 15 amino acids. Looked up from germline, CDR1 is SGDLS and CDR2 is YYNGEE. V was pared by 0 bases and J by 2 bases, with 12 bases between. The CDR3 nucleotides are TGTGCCAGCAGCGTAGCTCCCGCAGGGACCTACGAGCAGTACTTC. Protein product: CASSVAPAGTYEQYF.

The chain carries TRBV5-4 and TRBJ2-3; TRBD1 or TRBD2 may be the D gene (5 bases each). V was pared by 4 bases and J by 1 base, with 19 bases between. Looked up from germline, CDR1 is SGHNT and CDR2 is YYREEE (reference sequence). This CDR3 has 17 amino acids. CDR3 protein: CASSEPEWDRGTDTQYF. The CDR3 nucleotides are TGTGCCAGCAGCGAACCGGAATGGGACCGGGGCACAGATACGCAGTATTTT.

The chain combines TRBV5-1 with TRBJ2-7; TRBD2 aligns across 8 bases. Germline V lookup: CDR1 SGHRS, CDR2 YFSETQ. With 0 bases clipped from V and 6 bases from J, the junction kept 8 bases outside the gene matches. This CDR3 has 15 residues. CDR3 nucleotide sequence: TGCGCCAGCAGCTTGGTAGGGACTAGGTCTTCCGAGCAGTACTTC. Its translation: CASSLVGTRSSEQYF.

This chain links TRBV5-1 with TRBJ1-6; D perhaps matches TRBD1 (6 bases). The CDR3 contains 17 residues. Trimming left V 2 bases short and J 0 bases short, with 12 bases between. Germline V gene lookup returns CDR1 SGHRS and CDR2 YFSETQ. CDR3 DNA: TGCGCCAGCAGCTTTTTAGGGGGGAGCTCCTATAATTCACCCCTCCACTTT. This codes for CASSFLGGSSYNSPLHF.

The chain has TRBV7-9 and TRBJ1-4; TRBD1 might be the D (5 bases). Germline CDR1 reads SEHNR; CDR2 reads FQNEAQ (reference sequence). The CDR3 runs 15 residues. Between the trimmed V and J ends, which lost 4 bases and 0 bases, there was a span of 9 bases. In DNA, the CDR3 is TGTGCCAGCAGCTCGGACACGACAACTAATGAAAAACTGTTTTTT. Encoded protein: CASSSDTTTNEKLFF.

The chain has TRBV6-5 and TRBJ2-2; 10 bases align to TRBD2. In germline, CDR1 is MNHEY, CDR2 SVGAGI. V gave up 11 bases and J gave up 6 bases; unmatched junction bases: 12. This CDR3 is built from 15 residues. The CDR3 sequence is CAARPSGSRAGELFF. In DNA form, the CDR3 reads TGTGCCGCCCGTCCTAGCGGGAGTCGGGCCGGGGAGCTGTTTTTT.

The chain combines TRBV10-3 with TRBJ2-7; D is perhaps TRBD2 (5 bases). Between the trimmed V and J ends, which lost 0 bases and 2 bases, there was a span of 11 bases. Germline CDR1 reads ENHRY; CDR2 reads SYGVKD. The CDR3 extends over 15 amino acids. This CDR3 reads CAISESGRGPYEQYF. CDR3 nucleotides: TGTGCCATCAGTGAGTCTGGGAGAGGTCCCTACGAGCAGTACTTC.

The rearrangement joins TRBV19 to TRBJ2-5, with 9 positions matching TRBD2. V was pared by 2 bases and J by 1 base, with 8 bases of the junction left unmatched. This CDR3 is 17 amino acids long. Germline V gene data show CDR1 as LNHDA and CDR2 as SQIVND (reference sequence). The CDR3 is CASSISPASGAQETQYF. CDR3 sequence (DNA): TGTGCCAGTAGTATAAGCCCCGCTAGCGGGGCCCAAGAGACCCAGTACTTC.

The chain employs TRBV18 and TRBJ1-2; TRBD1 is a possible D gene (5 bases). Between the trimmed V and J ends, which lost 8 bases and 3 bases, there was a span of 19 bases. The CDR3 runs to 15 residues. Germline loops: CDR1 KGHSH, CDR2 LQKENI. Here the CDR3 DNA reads TGTGCCAGCAGGGAGGCCGGGACCCTTTACTATGGCTACACCTTC. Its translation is CASREAGTLYYGYTF.

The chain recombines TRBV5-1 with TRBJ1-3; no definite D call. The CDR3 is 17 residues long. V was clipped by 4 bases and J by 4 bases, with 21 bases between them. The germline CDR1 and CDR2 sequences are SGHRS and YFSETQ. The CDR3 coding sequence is TGCGCCAGCAGCCCCGGGCGCGCCTTCGTGAGGGGAAACACCATATATTTT. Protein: CASSPGRAFVRGNTIYF.

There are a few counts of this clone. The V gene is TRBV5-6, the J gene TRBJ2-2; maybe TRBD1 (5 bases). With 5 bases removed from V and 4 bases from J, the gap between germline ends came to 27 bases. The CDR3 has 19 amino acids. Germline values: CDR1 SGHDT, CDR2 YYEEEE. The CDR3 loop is CASRIQGPFRARLTGELFF. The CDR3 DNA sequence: TGTGCCAGCAGAATCCAGGGCCCCTTTAGGGCCCGGCTCACCGGGGAGCTGTTTTTT. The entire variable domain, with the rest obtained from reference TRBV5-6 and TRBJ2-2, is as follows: DAGVTQSPTHLIKTRGQQVTLRCSPKSGHDTVSWYQQALGQGPQFIFQYYEEEERQRGNFPDRFSGHQFPNYSSELNVNALLLGDSALYLCASRIQGPFRARLTGELFFGEGSRLTVL.

The CDR3, as DNA: TGTGCCAGCAGCTCGCAGGGGGGCACTGAAGCTTTCTTT. It is translated as CASSSQGGTEAFF. V and J are TRBV5-6 and TRBJ1-1; 7 bases line up with TRBD1. V was pared by 3 bases and J by 4 bases, with 3 bases of the junction left unmatched. The CDR3 has 13 residues. Germline CDR1 and CDR2: SGHDT and YYEEEE.

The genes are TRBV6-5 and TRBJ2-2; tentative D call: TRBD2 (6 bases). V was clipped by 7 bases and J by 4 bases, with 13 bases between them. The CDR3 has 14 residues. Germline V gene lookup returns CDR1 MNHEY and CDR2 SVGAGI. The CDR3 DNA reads TGTGCCAGCAATAGTCTCGGGAGCACCGGGGAGCTGTTTTTT. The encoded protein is CASNSLGSTGELFF.

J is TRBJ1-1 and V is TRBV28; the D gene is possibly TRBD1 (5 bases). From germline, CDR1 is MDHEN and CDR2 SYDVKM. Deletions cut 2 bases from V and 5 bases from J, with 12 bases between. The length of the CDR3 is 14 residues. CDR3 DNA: TGTGCCAGCAGTTTACCAGGGTTTCCGACTGAAGCTTTCTTT. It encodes CASSLPGFPTEAFF.